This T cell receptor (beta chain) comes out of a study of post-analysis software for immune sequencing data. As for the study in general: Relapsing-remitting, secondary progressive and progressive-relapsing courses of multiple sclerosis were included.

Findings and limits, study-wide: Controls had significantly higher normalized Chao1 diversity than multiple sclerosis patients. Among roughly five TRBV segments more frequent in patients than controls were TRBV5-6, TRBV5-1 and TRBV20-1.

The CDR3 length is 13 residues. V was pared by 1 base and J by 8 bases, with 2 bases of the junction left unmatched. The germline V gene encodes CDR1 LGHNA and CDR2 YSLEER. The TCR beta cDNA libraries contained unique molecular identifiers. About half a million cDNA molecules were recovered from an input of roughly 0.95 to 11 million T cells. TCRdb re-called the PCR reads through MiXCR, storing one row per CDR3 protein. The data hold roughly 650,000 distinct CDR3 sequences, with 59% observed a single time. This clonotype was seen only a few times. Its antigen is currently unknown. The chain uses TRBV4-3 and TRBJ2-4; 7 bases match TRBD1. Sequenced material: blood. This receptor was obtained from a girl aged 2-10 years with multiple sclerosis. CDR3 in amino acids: CASSQGQGDIQYF. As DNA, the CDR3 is TGCGCCAGCAGCCAAGGACAGGGTGACATTCAGTACTTC.